The rows below give T cell receptor beta chains drawn from one sample of a study of blood T cell repertoires in COVID-19. Sequenced by immunoSEQ multiplex PCR; TCRdb stores in-frame clones only, minus some. In the table there are about 400,000 clones, roughly 90% of which are singletons. Sequences were obtained from PBMCs or T cells enriched from blood (not recorded which). The receptors come from a woman between 35 and 50 years old with acute COVID-19. Each CDR3 is given with its conserved first and last residue. The order of the fields is V gene, clone size, D gene, J gene, CDR3 DNA, CDR3 protein. The D gene is left open where the match is weak. Only part of the rows carry a size: once, few, many, or a class if the clone is expanded.

>TRBV5-1|-|TRBD2|TRBJ2-3
TGCGCCAGCAGCTCCTCTCTAGCGGGGGGGTCAGCAGATACGCAGTATTTT
CASSSSLAGGSADTQYF
>TRBV3-1/TRBV3-2|-|-|TRBJ2-5
TGTGCCAGCAGCCAAGAAGTTGGTCGGGGGGCCGGGGGGACCCAGTACTTC
CASSQEVGRGAGGTQYF
>TRBV5-1|-|-|TRBJ2-2
TGCGCCAGCAGCCCGTGGACAGATTCTACCGGGGAGCTGTTTTTT
CASSPWTDSTGELFF
>TRBV7-9|-|-|TRBJ1-2
TGTGTCAGCAGCAAAAACACAGGGAGTGATGGCTACACCTTC
CVSSKNTGSDGYTF
>TRBV11-2|-|TRBD1|TRBJ1-1
TGTGCCAGCAGCTTAGACCAGGGGGCGAGGACTGAAGCTTTCTTT
CASSLDQGARTEAFF
>TRBV2|few|-|TRBJ2-3
TGTGCCAGCAGTGACAGGGAAGCAGATACGCAGTATTTT
CASSDREADTQYF
>TRBV7-9|-|TRBD1|TRBJ1-1
TGTGCCAGCAGCGGACAGGGGGGAACTGAAGCTTTCTTT
CASSGQGGTEAFF
>TRBV9|-|TRBD2|TRBJ2-7
TGTGCCAGCAGCGGCTATGAGCGGGGGCCTTCCTACGAGCAGTACTTC
CASSGYERGPSYEQYF
>TRBV30|-|-|TRBJ1-5
TGTGCCTGGAGTGTAAACAAACAGCCCCAGCATTTT
CAWSVNKQPQHF
>TRBV3-1/TRBV3-2|once|-|TRBJ2-7
TGTGCCAGCAGCCCGGCGGCAGGGGAGTCCGAGCAGTACTTC
CASSPAAGESEQYF
>TRBV2|-|-|TRBJ1-5
TGTGCCAGCAATAAAGACACAGCGGGGAGCAATCAGCCCCAGCATTTT
CASNKDTAGSNQPQHF
>TRBV24-1|-|-|TRBJ1-5
TGTGCCACCAGTGCTGCAGGGTTCGATCAGCCCCAGCATTTT
CATSAAGFDQPQHF
>TRBV12-3/TRBV12-4|-|-|TRBJ1-1
TGTGCCAGCACCCCAAGAGATCTTTCTGAAGCTTTCTTT
CASTPRDLSEAFF
>TRBV30|-|-|TRBJ2-5
TGTGCCCGTTCTGGCGCGGGGGAGACCCAGTACTTC
CARSGAGETQYF
>TRBV7-2|-|TRBD2|TRBJ2-5
TGTGCCAGCAGCCACCTAGCGGTCCAAGAGACCCAGTACTTC
CASSHLAVQETQYF
>TRBV5-1|-|TRBD1|TRBJ1-1
TGCGCCAGCAGTTCAGTCCCTAATGGACAGGATGGCACTGAAGCTTTCTTT
CASSSVPNGQDGTEAFF
>TRBV3-1/TRBV3-2|-|-|TRBJ1-4
TGTGCCAGCAGCCAAGTAAACCTAGCGTTTTTCAGGGAACAAAAACTGTTTTTT
CASSQVNLAFFREQKLFF
>TRBV7-9|-|-|TRBJ2-4
TGTGCCAGCAGGCCGGTCGCCTCAGCCAAAAACATTCAGTACTTC
CASRPVASAKNIQYF
>TRBV18|-|TRBD1|TRBJ2-6
TGTGCCAGCTCCCGACAGGGGGCCGGGGCCAACGTCCTGACTTTC
CASSRQGAGANVLTF
>TRBV4-1|-|TRBD2|TRBJ2-3
TGCGCCAGCAGCCAAACCAATCCGGGACTAGGCAGCACAGATACGCAGTATTTT
CASSQTNPGLGSTDTQYF
>TRBV5-1|-|TRBD1|TRBJ2-7
TGCGCCAGCAGCATACAGGGGGGCAAGGACGAGCAGTACTTC
CASSIQGGKDEQYF
>TRBV24-1|-|-|TRBJ1-4
TGTGCCACCAGCGCAGGTGCCGAAAAACTGTTTTTT
CATSAGAEKLFF
>TRBV30|-|-|TRBJ1-2
TGTGCCTCGTATAGGGAGGGGGGCTACACCTTC
CASYREGGYTF
>TRBV7-9|-|TRBD1|TRBJ1-2
TGTGCCAGCAGACTTTACCCGGGACAGAACTATGGCTACACCTTC
CASRLYPGQNYGYTF
>TRBV2|-|-|TRBJ2-7
TGTGCCAGCAGTGATATATGGTTGGGCTTCTCTTATGAGCAGTACTTC
CASSDIWLGFSYEQYF
>TRBV29-1|-|-|TRBJ2-1
TGCAGCGTTGAAGGCCAGGAGCAGTTCTTC
CSVEGQEQFF
>TRBV2|-|TRBD1|TRBJ1-1
TGTGCCAGGAGGGGGCAGGGGCTTGATGCTTTCTTT
CARRGQGLDAFF
>TRBV19|-|TRBD1|TRBJ1-2
TGTGCCAGCGCAGGGGGCCCTGGCTACACCTTC
CASAGGPGYTF
>TRBV19|-|-|TRBJ1-5
TGTGCCAGTAGTTCGGGGGATGTAAGCAATCAGCCCCAGCATTTT
CASSSGDVSNQPQHF
>TRBV5-1|-|TRBD2|TRBJ2-1
TGCGCCAGCAGCTTCGGGTCTAGCGGGGGCTTCAATGAGCAGTTCTTC
CASSFGSSGGFNEQFF
>TRBV29-1|-|-|TRBJ2-1
TGCAGCGTTGAGGGGGCCAACTACAATGAGCAGTTCTTC
CSVEGANYNEQFF
>TRBV19|-|TRBD1|TRBJ1-6
TGTGCCAGTAGTATCAATACAGGGGGCGATGTAACCCTCCACTTT
CASSINTGGDVTLHF
>TRBV19|-|TRBD1|TRBJ1-1
TGTGCCAGTAGTATCCGGACAGGGACCACTGAAGCTTTCTTT
CASSIRTGTTEAFF
>TRBV5-1|-|-|TRBJ1-2
TGCGCCAGCGGCACAGAGACCTTTCTCTATGGCTACACCTTC
CASGTETFLYGYTF
>TRBV14|-|-|TRBJ2-3
TGTGCCAGCAGCCAAGGGGCCCTCTACACAGATACGCAGTATTTT
CASSQGALYTDTQYF
>TRBV19|-|-|TRBJ1-1
TGTGCCAGTAGTAGCGGAGGGAACACTGAAGCTTTCTTT
CASSSGGNTEAFF
>TRBV29-1|-|-|TRBJ1-5
TGCAGCGTTCTCCTGGGGGACCCAGGGGAGCCCCAGCATTTT
CSVLLGDPGEPQHF
>TRBV29-1|-|-|TRBJ1-1
TGCAGCGTTGTCGGGGAAACTGAAGCTTTCTTT
CSVVGETEAFF
>TRBV9|-|-|TRBJ2-5
TGTGCCAGCAGCGTTGGGCCCCAAGAGACCCAGTACTTC
CASSVGPQETQYF
>TRBV29-1|-|TRBD1|TRBJ2-7
TGCAGCATAGACGGGACAGGGGACTCCTACGAGCAGTACTTC
CSIDGTGDSYEQYF
>TRBV19|-|TRBD1|TRBJ1-4
TGTGCCAGTAGTGGGACAGGGAAACTGTTTTTT
CASSGTGKLFF
>TRBV4-1|few|TRBD2|TRBJ2-1
TGCGCCAGCAGCCAAGTGGGAGGGAGCGGTGAGCAGTTCTTC
CASSQVGGSGEQFF
>TRBV5-1|-|TRBD1|TRBJ1-2
TGCGCCAGCAGCTCCCGTCTGGGACAGGGGGACGGCTACACCTTC
CASSSRLGQGDGYTF
>TRBV6-5|-|TRBD1|TRBJ1-3
TGTGCCAGCAGTTACTCTCGGGACAGAGGAAACACCATATATTTT
CASSYSRDRGNTIYF
>TRBV4-2|once|TRBD2|TRBJ2-2
TGTGCCAGCAGCCAAGGACTAGCGGGGGGTCGCACCGGGGAGCTGTTTTTT
CASSQGLAGGRTGELFF
>TRBV6-5|-|-|TRBJ1-1
TGTGCCAGCAGTTACTCGTCCGGGGGGAACACTGAAGCTTTCTTT
CASSYSSGGNTEAFF
>TRBV5-4|-|TRBD2|TRBJ2-3
TGTGCCAGCAGCCCTAGCGGGGGGTTGGGGGATACGCAGTATTTT
CASSPSGGLGDTQYF
>TRBV19|-|TRBD1|TRBJ1-2
TGTGCCAGTAGTGCCCCAAACCGGGACAGGGGATACTATGGCTACACCTTC
CASSAPNRDRGYYGYTF
>TRBV7-9|-|-|TRBJ1-5
TGTGCCAGCAGCTTAAATGTTGGAGAGCATCAGCCCCAGCATTTT
CASSLNVGEHQPQHF
>TRBV6-5|-|TRBD2|TRBJ2-7
TGTGCCAGCAAGCGGGGGCTCGACGAGCAGTACTTC
CASKRGLDEQYF
>TRBV29-1|-|TRBD2|TRBJ2-1
TGCAGCGTTGATTTTGGGGGGGGGTTCTTC
CSVDFGGGFF
>TRBV11-2|-|-|TRBJ1-1
TGTGCCAGCAGCCCGGGGGGCTTATCAGCTTTCTTT
CASSPGGLSAFF
>TRBV5-8|once|TRBD1|TRBJ1-5
TGTGCCAGCAGCGTGACAGGGACTAGCAATCAGCCCCAGCATTTT
CASSVTGTSNQPQHF